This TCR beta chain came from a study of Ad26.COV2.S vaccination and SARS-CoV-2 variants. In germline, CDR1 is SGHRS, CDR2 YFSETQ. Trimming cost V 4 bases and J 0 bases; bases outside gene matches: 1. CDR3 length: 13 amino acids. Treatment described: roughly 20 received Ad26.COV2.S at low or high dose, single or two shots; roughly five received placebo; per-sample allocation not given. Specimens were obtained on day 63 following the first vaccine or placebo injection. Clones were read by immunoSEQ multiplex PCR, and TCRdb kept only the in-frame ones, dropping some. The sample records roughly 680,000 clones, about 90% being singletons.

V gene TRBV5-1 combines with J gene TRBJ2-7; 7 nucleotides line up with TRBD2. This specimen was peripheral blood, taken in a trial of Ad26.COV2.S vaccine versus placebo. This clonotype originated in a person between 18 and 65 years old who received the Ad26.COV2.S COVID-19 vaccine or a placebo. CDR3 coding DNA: TGCGCCAGCAGCCGGGACTACTCCTACGAGCAGTACTTC. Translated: CASSRDYSYEQYF.